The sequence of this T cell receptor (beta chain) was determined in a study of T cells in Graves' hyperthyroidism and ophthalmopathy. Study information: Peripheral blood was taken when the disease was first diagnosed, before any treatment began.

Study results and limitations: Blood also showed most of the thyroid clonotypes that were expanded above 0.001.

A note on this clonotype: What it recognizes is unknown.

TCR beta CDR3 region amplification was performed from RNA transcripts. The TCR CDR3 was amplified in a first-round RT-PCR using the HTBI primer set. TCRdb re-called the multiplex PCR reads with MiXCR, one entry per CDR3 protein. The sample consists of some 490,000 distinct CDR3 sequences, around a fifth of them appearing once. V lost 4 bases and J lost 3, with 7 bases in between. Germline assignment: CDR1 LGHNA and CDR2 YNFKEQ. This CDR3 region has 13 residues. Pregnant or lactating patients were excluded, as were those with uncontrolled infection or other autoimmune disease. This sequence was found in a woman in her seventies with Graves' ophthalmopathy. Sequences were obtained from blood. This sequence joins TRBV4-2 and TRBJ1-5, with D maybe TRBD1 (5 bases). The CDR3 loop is CASSRDFNQPQHF. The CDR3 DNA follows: TGTGCCAGCAGCCGGGACTTCAATCAGCCCCAGCATTTT.